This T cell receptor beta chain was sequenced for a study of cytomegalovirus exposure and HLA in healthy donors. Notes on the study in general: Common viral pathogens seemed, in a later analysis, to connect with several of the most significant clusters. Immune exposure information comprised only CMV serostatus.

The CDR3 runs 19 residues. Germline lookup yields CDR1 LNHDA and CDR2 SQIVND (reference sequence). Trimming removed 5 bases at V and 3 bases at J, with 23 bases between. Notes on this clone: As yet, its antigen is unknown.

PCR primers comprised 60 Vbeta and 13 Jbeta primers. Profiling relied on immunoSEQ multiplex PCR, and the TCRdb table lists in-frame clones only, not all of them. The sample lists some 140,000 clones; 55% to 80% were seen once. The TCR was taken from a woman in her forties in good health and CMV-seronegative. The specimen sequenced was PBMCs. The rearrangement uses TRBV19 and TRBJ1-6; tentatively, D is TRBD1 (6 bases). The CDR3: CASSPERRGQNIYNSPLHF. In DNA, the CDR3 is TGTGCCAGTAGTCCGGAAAGAAGAGGACAGAATATCTATAATTCACCCCTCCACTTT.